One sample yielded the 24 T cell receptor beta chains listed below, sequenced in a study of cytomegalovirus exposure and HLA in healthy donors (dated by TCRdb to 2016 to 2017). To prepare the library, the immunoSEQ multiplex PCR assay was applied. For the multiplex PCR, a mixture combining 60 forward primers for TCR Vbeta segments and 13 reverse primers for TCR Jbeta segments was used. Sourced from immuneACCESS, this table was stored by TCRdb with only in-frame sequences that have V and J called. A share of the clones is absent; for the studies checked, an unresolved V gene accounts for under half, and the remainder has no known explanation. The sample profile shows 150,000 or so clones; 65% to 85% of them were found once. The ten largest account for approximately 1.2% of the sample. Sequenced input: PBMCs. These receptors came from a man aged 50-59 years in good health and CMV-seropositive.

The chain uses TRBV19 and TRBJ1-4; possibly TRBD1 for D (5 bases). This CDR3 region has 15 residues. Trimming removed 5 bases from V and 5 bases from J, with 15 bases in between. Germline CDR1 reads LNHDA; CDR2 reads SQIVND (reference sequence). This CDR3 reads CASSPVGTGNEKLFF. The CDR3 coding sequence is TGTGCCAGTAGTCCCGTGGGGACTGGGAATGAAAAACTGTTTTTT.

The CDR3 is CASSSGTGNLNTEAFF. The CDR3, as DNA: TGCGCCAGCAGCTCCGGGACAGGGAATTTGAACACTGAAGCTTTCTTT. The rearrangement uses TRBV5-1 and TRBJ1-1; 9 nucleotides match TRBD1. The germline CDR1 and CDR2 sequences are SGHRS and YFSETQ. V lost 3 bases to trimming and J lost 0 bases; unmatched junction nucleotides: 6. The CDR3 extends over 16 amino acids.

The rearrangement uses TRBV19 and TRBJ1-4; 10 positions agree with TRBD1. Germline CDR1 and CDR2: LNHDA and SQIVND (reference sequence). Losses at the gene ends were 8 bases for V and 8 bases for J; bases not matched to a gene: 5. The CDR3 has 13 residues. CDR3 DNA sequence: TGTGCCAGTCAGGACAGGGGGAAAGAAAAACTGTTTTTT. This sequence encodes CASQDRGKEKLFF.

The CDR3 spells CASSPLPGSDEQYF. The CDR3 region has the DNA TGTGCCAGCTCACCACTGCCAGGGTCCGACGAGCAGTACTTC. The V call is TRBV18, the J call TRBJ2-7, with D possibly TRBD1 on 5 matching bases. Trimming left V 1 base short and J 5 bases short, with 12 bases between. This CDR3 region has 14 residues. Germline CDR1 reads KGHSH; CDR2 reads LQKENI.

The rearrangement uses TRBV5-4 and TRBJ2-3; 9 bases map to TRBD2. J lost 5 bases, V lost 4 bases, and 14 bases had no gene match. This CDR3 has 17 amino acids. CDR1 is SGHNT and CDR2 is YYREEE in the germline V gene (reference sequence). The CDR3 sequence: CASSTKVASGIGDTQYF. In DNA form, the CDR3 reads TGTGCCAGCAGCACCAAGGTGGCTAGCGGGATAGGAGATACGCAGTATTTT. Based on the CDR3 plus reference TRBV5-4 and TRBJ2-3, the full variable domain is ETGVTQSPTHLIKTRGQQVTLRCSSQSGHNTVSWYQQALGQGPQFIFQYYREEENGRGNFPPRFSGLQFPNYSSELNVNALELDDSALYLCASSTKVASGIGDTQYFGPGTRLTVL.

This chain joins TRBV19 and TRBJ2-2; TRBD2 matches at 11 bases. The V segment lost 7 bases and the J segment 4 bases; nucleotides outside the gene matches: 14. In germline, CDR1 is LNHDA, CDR2 SQIVND (reference sequence). The CDR3 runs to 18 residues. CDR3 in DNA: TGTGCCAGTACCCCACTAGCGGGAGCGGCCACGAGCACCGGGGAGCTGTTTTTT. It encodes CASTPLAGAATSTGELFF.

This clone was seen more than once but under ten times. The chain recombines TRBV2 with TRBJ2-1; 8 bases map to TRBD1. This CDR3 contains 15 residues. CDR1 is SNHLY and CDR2 is FYNNEI in the germline V gene. V shed 8 bases, J shed 5 bases, and the junction held 11 bases outside the gene matches. In nucleotides, the CDR3 is TGTGCCAGCCGACCCCCCGGGACAGGTAACAATGAGCAGTTCTTC. Residues: CASRPPGTGNNEQFF.

CDR3 residues: CASSPETDYGYTF. DNA for the CDR3: TGTGCCAGCTCACCCGAGACAGACTATGGCTACACCTTC. The chain joins TRBV18 to TRBJ1-2; maybe TRBD1 (5 bases). Trimming took off 3 bases at V and 3 bases at J, with 8 bases between the two ends. Germline V gene lookup returns CDR1 KGHSH and CDR2 LQKENI. CDR3 length equals 13 residues.

The V gene is TRBV7-9, the J gene TRBJ1-3, with 7 bases aligning to TRBD1. V trimming: 0 bases; J trimming: 8 bases; junction bases outside the gene matches: 7. Germline CDR1 and CDR2: SEHNR and FQNEAQ (reference sequence). This CDR3 region has 15 residues. The CDR3 DNA reads as TGTGCCAGCAGCTTAGCCTCAGGGGGTTGGGACACCATATATTTT. Translation gives CASSLASGGWDTIYF.

The chain has TRBV5-6 and TRBJ1-1, with D hard to call. CDR3 length: 15 amino acids. CDR1 SGHDT and CDR2 YYEEEE come from the germline V gene. V lost 0 bases to trimming and J lost 4 bases, with 13 bases between them. The CDR3 DNA follows: TGTGCCAGCAGCTTGGAGGTCCGGGGAGGCACTGAAGCTTTCTTT. This codes for CASSLEVRGGTEAFF. Supplemented by reference TRBV5-6 and TRBJ1-1, the full variable domain reads DAGVTQSPTHLIKTRGQQVTLRCSPKSGHDTVSWYQQALGQGPQFIFQYYEEEERQRGNFPDRFSGHQFPNYSSELNVNALLLGDSALYLCASSLEVRGGTEAFFGQGTRLTVV.

The rearrangement links TRBV15 to TRBJ2-3, with 9 bases aligning to TRBD2. This CDR3 comprises 16 residues. The germline V gene encodes CDR1 LNHNV and CDR2 YYDKDF (reference sequence). J gave up 9 bases and V 5 bases, and 15 bases lay outside the gene matches. The CDR3 sequence: CATSAVSGGRFGTQYF. CDR3 nucleotides: TGTGCCACCAGCGCAGTTAGCGGGGGAAGATTCGGCACGCAGTATTTT.

This clone was seen once. J is TRBJ2-3 and V is TRBV5-6; D uncertain. V was cut by 0 bases and J by 0 bases, with 5 bases left in between. CDR1 and CDR2 from the germline V gene are SGHDT and YYEEEE. The CDR3 extends over 14 amino acids. In DNA form, the CDR3 reads TGTGCCAGCAGCTTGGCTAGGAGCACAGATACGCAGTATTTT. Protein: CASSLARSTDTQYF.

The V and J genes are TRBV18 and TRBJ2-1; D ambiguous. Deletions cut 5 bases from V and 7 bases from J, with 12 bases between. This CDR3 is 13 amino acids long. CDR1 is KGHSH and CDR2 is LQKENI in the germline V gene. CDR3 DNA: TGTGCCAGCTCAGAATCTAGAGGAAATGAGCAGTTCTTC. Translating it yields CASSESRGNEQFF.

The chain carries TRBV5-1 and TRBJ2-1; TRBD2 matches 7 bases. The trim removed 0 bases at V and 12 bases at J, leaving 6 bases unmatched. Looked up from germline, CDR1 is SGHRS and CDR2 is YFSETQ. This CDR3 is built from 13 residues. CDR3 in DNA: TGCGCCAGCAGCTTGGAGAGCGGGACCGCGCAGTTCTTC. It encodes CASSLESGTAQFF.

This chain connects TRBV6-5 to TRBJ1-6, with 8 bases matching TRBD1. Germline assignment: CDR1 MNHEY and CDR2 SVGAGI. The CDR3 is 15 residues long. Trimming cost V 4 bases and J 9 bases; bases outside gene matches: 8. CDR3 residues: CASSLGDRTLSPLHF. The CDR3 nucleotides are TGTGCCAGCAGTTTGGGGGACAGGACCCTTTCACCCCTCCACTTT.

There are a few counts of this clone. The V gene is TRBV5-6, the J gene TRBJ1-1; 8 nucleotides agree with TRBD1. The CDR3 extends over 13 amino acids. Germline V gene data show CDR1 as SGHDT and CDR2 as YYEEEE. The ends lost 4 bases at V and 11 bases at J; junction bases unmatched: 10. In nucleotides, the CDR3 is TGTGCCAGCAGCCCTTGGACAGGGTATGGGGCTTTCTTT. The encoded protein is CASSPWTGYGAFF.

This sequence joins TRBV6-6 and TRBJ2-5, with TRBD1 matching over 8 bases. V lost 6 bases, J lost 1 base, and 7 bases stayed unmatched. Germline CDR1 is MNHNY and CDR2 is SVGAGI (reference sequence). CDR3 size: 15 residues. The DNA of the CDR3 is TGTGCCAGCAGCCGGGGACAGGATCCCCAAGAGACCCAGTACTTC. As protein: CASSRGQDPQETQYF.

This chain joins TRBV11-3 and TRBJ2-3, with D possibly being TRBD2 (5 bases). Germline CDR1 reads SGHNT; CDR2 reads YENEEA. V was trimmed by 2 bases and J by 0 bases, leaving 9 bases between them. The CDR3 is 15 residues long. The CDR3 nucleotides read TGTGCCAGCAGCTTAAGCGGATCTAGCACAGATACGCAGTATTTT. It is translated as CASSLSGSSTDTQYF.

The gene calls are TRBV5-1 and TRBJ2-1; TRBD1 aligns across 7 bases. Germline V CDR1 and CDR2: SGHRS, YFSETQ. CDR3 size: 12 residues. V lost 4 bases to trimming and J lost 8 bases; unmatched junction nucleotides: 3. CDR3 sequence reads: CASSRGGDEQFF. CDR3 bases: TGCGCCAGCAGCAGAGGGGGCGATGAGCAGTTCTTC.

The chain carries TRBV5-1 and TRBJ1-1; 7 nucleotides align to TRBD1. This CDR3 region has 15 residues. J lost 3 bases, V lost 3 bases, and 8 bases had no gene match. CDR1 SGHRS and CDR2 YFSETQ come from the germline V gene. The CDR3 sequence: CASSSTGWSDTEAFF. Here the CDR3 DNA reads TGCGCCAGCAGCTCGACAGGGTGGAGTGACACTGAAGCTTTCTTT.

The chain is built from TRBV4-1 and TRBJ1-5; no firm D call. The CDR3 contains 15 residues. Per germline, CDR1 MGHRA and CDR2 YSYEKL. The V gene lost 0 bases and the J gene lost 4 bases, with 10 bases spanning the gap. The CDR3 sequence is CASSQETGNNQPQHF. The CDR3 DNA is TGCGCCAGCAGCCAAGAAACGGGGAATAATCAGCCCCAGCATTTT.

This clone was found once. The chain uses TRBV7-3 and TRBJ2-7; TRBD1 might be the D (5 bases). The CDR3 spans 13 residues. The germline V gene has CDR1 SGHTA and CDR2 FQGTGA. The V gene lost 5 bases and the J gene lost 4 bases, with 12 bases spanning the gap. This chain's CDR3 is CASSPGIGYEQYF. The CDR3, as DNA: TGTGCCAGCAGCCCAGGGATTGGGTACGAGCAGTACTTC.

V and J are TRBV30 and TRBJ2-1, with a tentative D call TRBD1 (5 bases). The germline V and J ends were trimmed by 0 bases and 0 bases, with 12 bases remaining between them. The V gene's germline CDR1 is GTSNPN and CDR2 SVGIG (reference sequence). The CDR3 loop spans 16 amino acids. CDR3 loop: CAWSVQVLSSYNEQFF. The CDR3 coding sequence is TGTGCCTGGAGTGTACAGGTTCTTAGCTCCTACAATGAGCAGTTCTTC.

This clone was counted a few times. The rearrangement joins TRBV28 to TRBJ2-1; D may be TRBD1 (6 bases). Trimming cost V 3 bases and J 0 bases, with 9 bases left between them. The CDR3 spans 15 residues. Germline V gives CDR1 MDHEN, CDR2 SYDVKM. The DNA for the CDR3 is TGTGCCAGCAGTTTGACAGGCAACTCCTACAATGAGCAGTTCTTC. Its protein product is CASSLTGNSYNEQFF.